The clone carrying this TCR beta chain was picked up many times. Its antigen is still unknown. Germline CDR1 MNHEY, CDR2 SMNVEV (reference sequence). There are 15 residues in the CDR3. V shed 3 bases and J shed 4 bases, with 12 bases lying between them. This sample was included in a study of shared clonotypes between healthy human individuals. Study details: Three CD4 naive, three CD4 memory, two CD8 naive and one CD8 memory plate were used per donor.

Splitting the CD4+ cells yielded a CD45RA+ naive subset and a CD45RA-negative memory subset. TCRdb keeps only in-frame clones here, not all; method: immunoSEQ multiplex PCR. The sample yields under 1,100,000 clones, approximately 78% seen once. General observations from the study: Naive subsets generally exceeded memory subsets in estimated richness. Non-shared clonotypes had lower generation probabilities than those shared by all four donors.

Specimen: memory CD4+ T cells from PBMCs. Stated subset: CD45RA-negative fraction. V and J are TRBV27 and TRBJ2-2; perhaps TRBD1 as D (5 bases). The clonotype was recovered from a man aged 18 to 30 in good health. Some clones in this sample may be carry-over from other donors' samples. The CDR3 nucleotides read TGTGCCAGCAGTTTGGACCAAAGGGGCACCGGGGAGCTGTTTTTT. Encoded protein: CASSLDQRGTGELFF.